These T cell receptor beta chains were read from a single sample in a study of metastatic and nonmetastatic thyroid tumors. With MiXCR, TCRdb called clones anew from the PCR reads. The sample records around 19,000 clones, roughly 12% being singletons. Sample: blood. Source of these receptors: a female donor with papillary thyroid cancer or a benign thyroid nodule (not recorded which). Some clones in this sample may be carry-over from other donors' samples. CDR3s include the opening cysteine and the closing phenylalanine or tryptophan.

v_call	j_call	cdr3_aa
TRBV20-1	TRBJ1-5	CSAIKGSYSNQPQHF
TRBV15	TRBJ2-7	CATSRGGSNEQYF
TRBV7-9	TRBJ2-7	CASSNGSGHYEQYF
TRBV11-2	TRBJ2-3	CASSHGLAGPGDTQYF
TRBV18	TRBJ2-7	CASSPRLDSYEQYF
TRBV6-2/TRBV6-3	TRBJ2-2	CASSYDWTSGQHTGELFF
TRBV28	TRBJ1-5	CASSPTGGSNQPQHF
TRBV6-1	TRBJ2-7	CASRKQPYEQYF
TRBV6-2/TRBV6-3	TRBJ2-1	CASSGSWDEQFF
TRBV7-8	TRBJ1-1	CASSFGVLNEAFF
TRBV6-1	TRBJ1-5	CASQGGPIQPQHF
TRBV28	TRBJ2-6	CASRPIQGRPSGANVLTF
TRBV24-1	TRBJ2-2	CATSAARGVGELFF
TRBV5-6	TRBJ1-3	CASSLPAAGNTIYF
TRBV7-6	TRBJ2-3	CASSQTSSGDTQYF
TRBV11-1	TRBJ2-7	CASSSDQPRGVPLEQYF